This T cell receptor beta chain was sequenced for a study of B cell selection in AIRE deficiency. Study-wide points: Shared Treg sequences were biased toward short CDR3s with few non-templated nucleotide insertions. AIRE-deficient Tconv and Treg repertoires matched healthy donors in TCRBV, CDR3 length, diversity.

CDR1 is MDHEN, CDR2 SYDVKM, per germline. This CDR3 has 14 amino acids. The V segment lost 7 bases and the J segment 5 bases; nucleotides outside the gene matches: 7. On this clone itself: Its antigen is as yet unknown.

The regulatory T cell sort gate was CD4+CD25hiCD127low/negative. The assay was immunoSEQ multiplex PCR, and TCRdb's table has in-frame clones only and misses some. Of about 22,000 clones listed, over 90% are singletons. V and J are TRBV28 and TRBJ1-5; 8 bases are a match to TRBD1. The sequenced sample consisted of CD4+CD25+ Tregs sorted from PBMCs. The receptor comes from a human donor in good health. The CDR3 sequence: CASTGTGGYQPQHF. The CDR3 DNA follows: TGTGCCAGCACGGGGACAGGCGGGTATCAGCCCCAGCATTTT.